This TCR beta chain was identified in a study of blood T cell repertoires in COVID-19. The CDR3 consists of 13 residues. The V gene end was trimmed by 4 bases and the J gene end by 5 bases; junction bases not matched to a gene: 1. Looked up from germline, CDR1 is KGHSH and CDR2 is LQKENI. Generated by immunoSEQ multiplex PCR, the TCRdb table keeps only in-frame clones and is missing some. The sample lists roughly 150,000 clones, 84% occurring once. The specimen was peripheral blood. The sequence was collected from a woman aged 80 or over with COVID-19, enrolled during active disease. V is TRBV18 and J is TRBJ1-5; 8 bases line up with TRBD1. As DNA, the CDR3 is TGTGCCAGCTCACAGACAGGGGATCAGCCCCAGCATTTT. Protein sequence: CASSQTGDQPQHF. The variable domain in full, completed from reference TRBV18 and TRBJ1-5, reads NAGVMQNPRHLVRRRGQEARLRCSPMKGHSHVYWYRQLPEEGLKFMVYLQKENIIDESGMPKERFSAEFPKEGPSILRIQQVVRGDSAAYFCASSQTGDQPQHFGDGTRLSIL.